Following are 22 T cell receptor beta chains from one sample sequenced in a study of shared clonotypes between healthy human individuals. Profiling relied on immunoSEQ multiplex PCR, and the TCRdb table lists in-frame clones only, not all of them. The repertoire has approximately 2.1 million clones, approximately 93% of them found once; the top ten carry under 0.45%. Source material: naive CD4+ T cells from PBMCs. The subset is: CD45RA+ positively selected. These receptors were taken from a man younger than 35 in good health. Some clones in this sample may be carry-over from other donors' samples.

The rearrangement joins TRBV11-1 to TRBJ2-7, with 8 bases fitting TRBD1. Germline values: CDR1 SGHAT, CDR2 FQDESV (reference sequence). The junction had 6 bases not matched to a gene; V was cut back by 7 bases and J by 1 base. The CDR3 is 14 residues long. The CDR3 DNA reads TGTGCCAGCACCCCACGACAGGGGTCCTACGAGCAGTACTTC. Amino acids: CASTPRQGSYEQYF.

The table lists this clone with a count of one. The rearrangement joins TRBV10-1 to TRBJ2-1; 7 bases match TRBD2. CDR1 WNHNN and CDR2 SYGVQD come from the germline V gene (reference sequence). Germline trimming cut 0 bases from V and 5 bases from J; bases unmatched to any gene: 1. The CDR3 sequence is 14 residues long. The DNA of the CDR3 is TGCGCCAGCAGTGAGTCGGCGGGGGACAATGAGCAGTTCTTC. Protein product: CASSESAGDNEQFF.

V and J are TRBV7-2 and TRBJ1-2; TRBD1 matches 9 bases. The ends lost 4 bases at V and 3 bases at J; junction bases unmatched: 6. This CDR3 region has 15 residues. Germline V gene data show CDR1 as SGHTA and CDR2 as FQGNSA. CDR3 in DNA: TGTGCCAGCAGCTCGGGACAGGGAAGGTACTATGGCTACACCTTC. This translates into CASSSGQGRYYGYTF.

This chain uses TRBV27 with TRBJ1-2, with D tentatively TRBD1 (6 bases). Looked up from germline, CDR1 is MNHEY and CDR2 is SMNVEV (reference sequence). V was pared by 0 bases and J by 3 bases, with 23 bases between. The CDR3 has 19 residues. CDR3 sequence (DNA): TGTGCCAGCAGTTTATCGCATCGCTACAGGGTAGGGTTGGACTATGGCTACACCTTC. It yields the protein CASSLSHRYRVGLDYGYTF.

This clone has only one observation. This sequence joins TRBV5-1 and TRBJ2-2, with D possibly matching TRBD2 (5 bases). CDR3 length equals 15 residues. V was shortened by 4 bases and J by 5 bases, with 15 bases between the two germline ends. Germline CDR1 is SGHRS and CDR2 is YFSETQ. The CDR3 loop reads CASSPGGPGTGELFF. DNA of the CDR3: TGCGCCAGCAGCCCAGGAGGTCCGGGAACCGGGGAGCTGTTTTTT.

A remark on this clone: Distinct nucleotide sequences in the sample also encode this CDR3. V usage is TRBV18 and J usage is TRBJ2-7; D might be TRBD2 (5 bases). Trimming removed 2 bases at V and 4 bases at J, with 12 bases between. Germline CDR1 and CDR2: KGHSH and LQKENI. The CDR3 extends over 14 amino acids. CDR3 nucleotide sequence: TGTGCCAGCTCACCAGCGGGTGATAGTTACGAGCAGTACTTC. It encodes CASSPAGDSYEQYF.

The chain employs TRBV13 and TRBJ2-2, with D perhaps matching TRBD2 (6 bases). V was cut by 5 bases and J by 7 bases, with 17 bases left in between. The length of the CDR3 is 15 residues. The germline V gene encodes CDR1 PRHDT and CDR2 FYEKMQ (reference sequence). The CDR3 here is CASSNRDSRGGELFF. The DNA of the CDR3 is TGTGCCAGCAGCAACCGGGACTCCCGGGGCGGGGAGCTGTTTTTT.

The J gene is TRBJ2-1, the V gene TRBV28; maybe TRBD1 (5 bases). Germline CDR1 and CDR2: MDHEN and SYDVKM. There are 15 residues in the CDR3. V was cut by 3 bases and J by 7 bases, with 16 bases left in between. CDR3 DNA sequence: TGTGCCAGCAGTTTCGGTGGTGGGGCAGGAAATGAGCAGTTCTTC. This translates into CASSFGGGAGNEQFF.

V gene TRBV30 combines with J gene TRBJ1-1; the D is unclear. The CDR3 consists of 10 residues. CDR1 GTSNPN and CDR2 SVGIG come from the germline V gene (reference sequence). Written as DNA, the CDR3 is TGTACGTCCGGTCTAATAGAAGCTTTCTTT. This encodes CTSGLIEAFF.

V and J are TRBV14 and TRBJ1-2, with D maybe TRBD1 (6 bases). This CDR3 has 16 residues. Trimming removed 2 bases at V and 4 bases at J, with 17 bases between. CDR1 and CDR2 (germline): SGHDN, FVKESK. As DNA, the CDR3 is TGTGCCAGCAGCCAAATGGGGCCAGGGGTCGTCTATGGCTACACCTTC. Its protein product is CASSQMGPGVVYGYTF.

The chain carries TRBV11-2 and TRBJ2-5; 8 bases map to TRBD1. Germline trimming cut 5 bases from V and 2 bases from J; bases unmatched to any gene: 10. The CDR3 runs 16 residues. CDR1 and CDR2 from the germline V gene are SGHAT and FQNNGV. In nucleotides, the CDR3 is TGTGCCAGCAGCCCCTCCCCTGGACAGGGTCAAGAGACCCAGTACTTC. The encoded protein is CASSPSPGQGQETQYF.

This rearrangement joins TRBV7-9 to TRBJ2-2; 11 nucleotides line up with TRBD1. The CDR3 loop spans 16 amino acids. Germline CDR1 and CDR2: SEHNR and FQNEAQ (reference sequence). J lost 0 bases, V lost 5 bases, and 2 bases had no gene match. CDR3 sequence: CASSRGQGANTGELFF. The CDR3 bases are TGTGCCAGCAGCCGGGGACAGGGGGCGAACACCGGGGAGCTGTTTTTT.

This clone was counted between two and nine times. The chain uses TRBV5-5 and TRBJ1-5, with 11 bases fitting TRBD1. V was clipped by 0 bases and J by 7 bases; unmatched bases: 6. Germline lookup yields CDR1 SGHKS and CDR2 YYEKEE (reference sequence). The CDR3 extends over 16 amino acids. Here the CDR3 reads CASSLAGQGAWQPQHF. CDR3 DNA: TGTGCCAGCAGCTTGGCCGGACAGGGGGCTTGGCAGCCCCAGCATTTT.

The chain is built from TRBV10-3 and TRBJ1-2; D is uncertain. Germline CDR1 ENHRY, CDR2 SYGVKD. Trimming shortened V by 2 bases and J by 2 bases, and 9 bases separated the two germline ends. The CDR3 runs 14 residues. CDR3 DNA sequence: TGTGCCATCAGTGAGAGGACCCCGAACTATGGCTACACCTTC. Translated: CAISERTPNYGYTF.

V usage is TRBV4-3 and J usage is TRBJ2-3; 8 bases line up with TRBD2. CDR1 is LGHNA, CDR2 YSLEER, per germline. The V gene end was trimmed by 4 bases and the J gene end by 2 bases; junction bases not matched to a gene: 11. The CDR3 is 17 residues long. CDR3: CASSPSRLASYTDTQYF. In nucleotides, the CDR3 is TGCGCCAGCAGCCCATCCCGACTAGCGAGCTACACAGATACGCAGTATTTT.

This clone was observed a single time. The same CDR3 can be traced to other DNA sequences in this sample. The chain links TRBV7-3 to TRBJ1-1; the D gene is possibly TRBD1 (6 bases). V lost 4 bases, J lost 5 bases, and 11 bases lay in between. Germline-derived CDR1 and CDR2 are SGHTA and FQGTGA. The CDR3 contains 13 residues. The CDR3, as DNA: TGTGCCAGCAGCTCAGGGGCGGGAACTGAAGCTTTCTTT. It encodes CASSSGAGTEAFF.

V gene TRBV29-1 combines with J gene TRBJ1-2; D is possibly TRBD1 (5 bases). This CDR3 comprises 15 residues. Trimming pared 6 bases from V and 4 bases from J, leaving 21 bases between. From germline, CDR1 is SQVTM and CDR2 ANQGSEA. The CDR3 DNA follows: TGCAGCGTCTATAGGAGTGGAGGGGAGTCCTATGGCTACACCTTC. Translation gives CSVYRSGGESYGYTF.

This chain uses TRBV6-1 with TRBJ2-7; D is undetermined. Between the trimmed V and J ends, which lost 1 base and 6 bases, there was a span of 7 bases. CDR3 length equals 12 residues. CDR1 MNHNS and CDR2 SASEGT come from the germline V gene. The CDR3 here is CASSEVPVEQYF. CDR3 coding DNA: TGTGCCAGCAGTGAAGTACCAGTCGAGCAGTACTTC.

The J gene is TRBJ2-7, the V gene TRBV5-1, with D perhaps TRBD2 (6 bases). V was shortened by 5 bases and J by 5 bases, with 17 bases between the two germline ends. Germline values: CDR1 SGHRS, CDR2 YFSETQ. CDR3 length equals 14 residues. In DNA form, the CDR3 reads TGCGCCAGCAGTTGGCGGGACGGCGCCCACGAGCAGTACTTC. This encodes CASSWRDGAHEQYF.

V usage is TRBV6-5 and J usage is TRBJ1-5, with D possibly TRBD1 on 6 matching bases. The CDR3 runs 14 residues. Trimming removed 6 bases from V and 5 bases from J, with 14 bases in between. Germline loops: CDR1 MNHEY, CDR2 SVGAGI. The CDR3 sequence: CASRRTAIHQPQHF. The CDR3 nucleotides read TGTGCCAGCAGGAGGACAGCTATACATCAGCCCCAGCATTTT.

The chain recombines TRBV4-3 with TRBJ2-5; 7 nucleotides line up with TRBD2. With V trimmed by 0 bases and J by 1 base, 5 bases remained unmatched. The CDR3 runs 16 residues. The germline CDR1 and CDR2 sequences are LGHNA and YSLEER. In DNA, the CDR3 is TGCGCCAGCAGCCAAGATCGGGCTAGCGGCCAAGAGACCCAGTACTTC. This gives the protein CASSQDRASGQETQYF.

The chain combines TRBV5-1 with TRBJ1-4; D unresolved. V shed 3 bases and J shed 5 bases, with 11 bases lying between them. CDR1 is SGHRS, CDR2 YFSETQ, per germline. CDR3 length: 14 amino acids. The chain's CDR3 is CASSYDGVNEKLFF. As DNA, the CDR3 is TGCGCCAGCAGCTACGACGGAGTCAATGAAAAACTGTTTTTT.